Listed below are T cell receptor beta chains from one sample, sequenced in a study of cytomegalovirus exposure and HLA in healthy donors. Assay used: immunoSEQ multiplex PCR; TCRdb lists only in-frame clones, some missing. Among about 71,000 clones listed, about 70% were seen once. The sequenced sample consisted of PBMCs. Receptor source: a woman in her 50s in good health and CMV-seropositive. Each CDR3 is given with its conserved first and last residue. A D gene is named only where the DNA matches it firmly. A row's size may be missing; if present it is once, few, many or a size class.

d_gene,j_gene,v_gene,abundance,CDR3aa,CDR3nt
.,TRBJ2-1,TRBV7-7,.,CASSLGLYNEQFF,TGTGCCAGCAGTCTGGGACTGTACAATGAGCAGTTCTTC
.,TRBJ1-5,TRBV19,.,CASKEAGENSNQPQHF,TGTGCCAGTAAAGAGGCAGGGGAAAATAGCAATCAGCCCCAGCATTTT
.,TRBJ1-6,TRBV7-2,.,CASSPSGAVGSPLHF,TGTGCCAGCAGCCCATCAGGGGCAGTTGGCTCACCCCTCCACTTT
TRBD1,TRBJ1-2,TRBV4-3,.,CASSQRGQGAAFYTF,TGCGCCAGCAGCCAGAGGGGACAGGGAGCGGCCTTCTACACCTTC
TRBD1,TRBJ2-3,TRBV2,.,CASSETGQGVSTDTQYF,TGTGCCAGCAGTGAAACCGGGCAGGGGGTAAGCACAGATACGCAGTATTTT
.,TRBJ2-3,TRBV19,.,CASSQGRGDTQYF,TGTGCCAGTAGCCAGGGGCGAGGCGATACGCAGTATTTT
TRBD1,TRBJ2-5,TRBV5-5,.,CASSLQGARETQYF,TGTGCCAGCAGCTTACAGGGGGCGCGCGAGACCCAGTACTTC
TRBD2,TRBJ2-2,TRBV27,.,CASLSGGAGTGELFF,TGTGCCAGCCTGAGCGGGGGGGCGGGCACCGGGGAGCTGTTTTTT
.,TRBJ2-7,TRBV30,.,CAWSTGSGADEQYF,TGTGCCTGGAGTACCGGATCGGGAGCTGACGAGCAGTACTTC
TRBD2,TRBJ2-3,TRBV27,.,CASSLWHTSREREATQYF,TGTGCCAGCAGTTTATGGCATACCTCGCGGGAGAGGGAGGCTACGCAGTATTTT
.,TRBJ2-2,TRBV7-2,.,CASSVGGTAFLTGELFF,TGTGCCAGCAGCGTTGGAGGGACAGCATTCCTCACCGGGGAGCTGTTTTTT
TRBD2,TRBJ2-7,TRBV5-1,few,CASSWASGSSSYEQYF,TGCGCCAGCAGCTGGGCTAGCGGGAGCAGTTCCTACGAGCAGTACTTC
.,TRBJ2-2,TRBV6-1,.,CASSRAGELFF,TGTGCCAGCTCTCGGGCCGGGGAGCTGTTTTTT
TRBD1,TRBJ2-3,TRBV19,.,CASSIQGVIDTQYF,TGTGCCAGTAGTATCCAGGGGGTGATAGATACGCAGTATTTT
.,TRBJ1-1,TRBV7-9,.,CASSLMQFNTEAFF,TGTGCCAGCAGCTTAATGCAGTTTAACACTGAAGCTTTCTTT
TRBD2,TRBJ2-3,TRBV7-6,.,CASSAAGGRSTDTQYF,TGTGCCAGCAGCGCGGCGGGGGGGCGTAGCACAGATACGCAGTATTTT
.,TRBJ2-3,TRBV18,.,CASSPPGGLADTQYF,TGTGCCAGCTCACCACCGGGGGGGCTGGCAGATACGCAGTATTTT
.,TRBJ1-1,TRBV10-1,.,CASSRDFGNTEAFF,TGCGCCAGCAGCCGGGATTTCGGGAACACTGAAGCTTTCTTT
.,TRBJ1-1,TRBV29-1,few,CSVEKPENTEAFF,TGCAGCGTTGAAAAACCAGAGAACACTGAAGCTTTCTTT
.,TRBJ1-3,TRBV7-2,.,CASSSPPGTGNTIYF,TGTGCCAGCAGCTCCCCGCCGGGGACTGGAAACACCATATATTTT
TRBD1,TRBJ2-7,TRBV11-1,few,CASSRGQGSYEQYF,TGTGCCAGCAGTAGGGGACAGGGTTCCTACGAGCAGTACTTC